The 29 T cell receptor beta chains reported below all come from one sample, sequenced in a study of T cells in Graves' hyperthyroidism and ophthalmopathy. The CDR3 regions of TCR beta were amplified from RNA transcripts. First-round RT-PCR of the TCR CDR3 relied on the HTBI primer set. TCRdb reprocessed the multiplex PCR reads with MiXCR, giving one entry per CDR3 protein. The sample records about 290,000 distinct CDR3 sequences, approximately 15% being singletons. The source material was blood. The receptor source for this set is a woman aged 40 to 49 with Graves' hyperthyroidism.

This clonotype occurred many times. The chain joins TRBV11-3 to TRBJ1-6; possibly TRBD1 for D (5 bases). V lost 5 bases, J lost 5 bases, and 13 bases lay in between. This CDR3 region has 15 residues. Germline CDR1 is SGHNT and CDR2 is YENEEA. DNA for the CDR3: TGTGCCAGCAGCACCGGGAGGGGAAATAATTCACCCCTCCACTTT. This translates into CASSTGRGNNSPLHF.

This clonotype has a handful of counts. The chain uses TRBV19 and TRBJ1-1; 7 nucleotides agree with TRBD1. The CDR3 loop spans 18 amino acids. Germline V gene data show CDR1 as LNHDA and CDR2 as SQIVND (reference sequence). Trimming at V came to 1 base and at J to 5 bases, leaving 16 bases not matched to a gene. Here the CDR3 reads CASSIAPFSTGRGTEAFF. The CDR3 DNA reads as TGTGCCAGTAGTATAGCCCCCTTCTCGACAGGGAGGGGGACTGAAGCTTTCTTT.

This clonotype occurred many times. V and J are TRBV30 and TRBJ2-7, with D unresolved. Trimming stripped 0 bases from V and 3 bases from J, with 12 bases between. The CDR3 extends over 14 amino acids. From germline, CDR1 is GTSNPN and CDR2 SVGIG (reference sequence). CDR3 region: CAWSVYRQFYEQYF. The CDR3 DNA reads TGTGCCTGGAGTGTATATCGGCAGTTCTACGAGCAGTACTTC.

In its sample, this clonotype was seen once. With a much larger clone just one base away, this may be a read error. The CDR3 region has the DNA TGTGCCAGCCCACTACGGGAGGCAGATACGCAGTATTTT. Its translation: CASPLREADTQYF. The rearrangement uses TRBV18 and TRBJ2-3; 7 positions agree with TRBD2. Losses at the gene ends were 8 bases for V and 4 bases for J; bases not matched to a gene: 6. Germline assignment: CDR1 KGHSH and CDR2 LQKENI. The CDR3 extends over 13 amino acids.

This clonotype showed up many times. CDR3 residues: CASSGGQIRYEQYF. CDR3 nucleotides: TGTGCCAGCAGTGGCGGACAGATTCGCTACGAGCAGTACTTC. The rearrangement links TRBV6-1 to TRBJ2-7; weak D call: TRBD1 (6 bases). V gave up 4 bases and J gave up 3 bases, with 13 bases separating them. The CDR3 covers 14 residues. Germline loops: CDR1 MNHNS, CDR2 SASEGT.

This clonotype was counted ten times or more. The gene calls are TRBV29-1 and TRBJ2-2; weak D call: TRBD2 (6 bases). Germline V gene data show CDR1 as SQVTM and CDR2 as ANQGSEA. With 4 bases removed from V and 6 bases from J, the gap between germline ends came to 9 bases. The CDR3 loop spans 12 amino acids. Here the CDR3 reads CSVAREAGELFF. DNA for the CDR3: TGCAGCGTTGCCAGGGAGGCCGGGGAGCTGTTTTTT.

This clonotype has ten or more counts. J is TRBJ2-3 and V is TRBV20-1, with 9 positions matching TRBD2. Trimming cost V 3 bases and J 1 base; bases outside gene matches: 11. Germline CDR1 is DFQATT and CDR2 is SNEGSKA (reference sequence). CDR3 length equals 17 residues. CDR3 sequence: CSASLAIAGDGTDTQYF. The CDR3, as DNA: TGCAGTGCTAGTTTGGCAATAGCGGGAGATGGCACAGATACGCAGTATTTT.

A word on this clonotype: Mismatch with germline at one junction end may stem from a read error. This chain links TRBV2 with TRBJ1-1; D gene unclear. Germline V lookup: CDR1 SNHLY, CDR2 FYNNEI. The CDR3 is 13 amino acids. DNA for the CDR3: TGTGCCAGCAGTCCTCAGATGAACGCTGAAGCTTTCTTT. The encoded protein is CASSPQMNAEAFF.

This clonotype was observed many times. The chain has TRBV7-3 and TRBJ2-3; D not certain. CDR1 and CDR2 (germline): SGHTA, FQGTGA. This CDR3 has 13 amino acids. V lost 2 bases, J lost 6 bases, and 9 bases lay in between. The CDR3 reads CASSLAPLDTQYF. The CDR3 DNA reads as TGTGCCAGCAGCTTAGCACCCCTCGATACGCAGTATTTT.

This clonotype was seen only a few times. The chain links TRBV7-9 to TRBJ1-2, with 9 bases identical to TRBD1. The CDR3 length is 14 residues. The V and J ends lost 5 bases and 3 bases, in that order; junction bases with no gene match: 4. In germline, CDR1 is SEHNR, CDR2 FQNEAQ (reference sequence). The CDR3 DNA sequence: TGTGCCAGCAGCCCGGGGACAGGGCACTATGGCTACACCTTC. Its protein product is CASSPGTGHYGYTF.

In this sample, this clonotype turned up many times. The chain carries TRBV3-1 and TRBJ2-2; 16 bases fit TRBD2. The length of the CDR3 is 19 residues. In germline, CDR1 is LGHDT, CDR2 YNNKEL (reference sequence). V was clipped by 7 bases and J by 1 base; unmatched bases: 9. The CDR3 region has the DNA TGTGCCAGCACCCCCGGGACTAGCGGGAGGGCCAGGAACACCGGGGAGCTGTTTTTT. Its protein product is CASTPGTSGRARNTGELFF.

V usage is TRBV20-1 and J usage is TRBJ2-1; D not resolved. This CDR3 is built from 12 residues. CDR1 is DFQATT and CDR2 is SNEGSKA in the germline V gene (reference sequence). The V end was cut by 3 bases, the J end by 3 bases, with 6 bases between. In DNA, the CDR3 is TGCAGTGCTAGCGGGTACTACAATGAGCAGTTCTTC. This encodes CSASGYYNEQFF.

The chain recombines TRBV5-5 with TRBJ2-7; tentative D call: TRBD2 (6 bases). Trimming removed 5 bases from V and 5 bases from J, with 11 bases in between. This CDR3 comprises 12 residues. Germline lookup yields CDR1 SGHKS and CDR2 YYEKEE (reference sequence). The CDR3 DNA is TGTGCCAGCAGTCGGGACTTCGACGAGCAGTACTTC. Translating gives CASSRDFDEQYF. The full variable domain, completed using reference TRBV5-5 and TRBJ2-7, is DAGVTQSPTHLIKTRGQQVTLRCSPISGHKSVSWYQQVLGQGPQFIFQYYEKEERGRGNFPDRFSARQFPNYSSELNVNALLLGDSALYLCASSRDFDEQYFGPGTRLTVT.

Many counts were recorded for this clonotype. The chain joins TRBV6-1 to TRBJ2-7; D assignment may be TRBD1 or TRBD2 (5 bases each). The germline gives CDR1 MNHNS, CDR2 SASEGT. The CDR3 extends over 14 amino acids. The germline V and J ends were trimmed by 3 bases and 2 bases, with 11 bases remaining between them. CDR3 region: CASSDHQGPYEQYF. The CDR3 DNA reads TGTGCCAGCAGTGACCACCAGGGACCCTACGAGCAGTACTTC.

This clonotype was recorded many times. The rearrangement joins TRBV5-1 to TRBJ1-6; 10 bases are shared with TRBD1. Germline trimming cut 4 bases from V and 10 bases from J; bases unmatched to any gene: 5. Germline V CDR1 and CDR2: SGHRS, YFSETQ. This CDR3 spans 14 amino acids. CDR3 in DNA: TGCGCCAGCAGCACCGGGACAGGGGCCTCACCCCTCCACTTT. This encodes CASSTGTGASPLHF.

Many counts were recorded for this clonotype. The V call is TRBV2, the J call TRBJ2-7; 7 bases map to TRBD1. J lost 6 bases, V lost 5 bases, and 7 bases had no gene match. CDR1 is SNHLY and CDR2 is FYNNEI in the germline V gene. The CDR3 is 13 amino acids. This CDR3 is CASSLTTGSEQYF. The CDR3, as DNA: TGTGCCAGCAGTCTAACGACAGGGAGCGAGCAGTACTTC.

This clonotype has ten or more counts. The V call is TRBV12-3 or TRBV12-4, the J call TRBJ2-5; D gene uncertain. The CDR3 loop spans 17 amino acids. V was trimmed by 2 bases and J by 1 base, leaving 17 bases between them. CDR3 region: CASSLMSGLSSQETQYF. The CDR3 DNA reads TGTGCCAGCAGTTTAATGTCTGGGCTCAGCTCCCAAGAGACCCAGTACTTC.

This clonotype showed up many times. CDR3 region: CASSLLAGPYEQYF. In DNA, the CDR3 is TGTGCCAGCAGTTTGCTAGCGGGACCCTACGAGCAGTACTTC. The V and J genes are TRBV12-3 or TRBV12-4 and TRBJ2-7, with 9 positions matching TRBD2. The CDR3 is made up of 14 amino acids. V was clipped by 3 bases and J by 2 bases; unmatched bases: 2.

This clonotype appeared many times. The chain joins TRBV6-1 to TRBJ1-5; D remains unclear. The germline V and J ends were trimmed by 8 bases and 3 bases, with 11 bases remaining between them. The CDR3 runs 13 residues. Germline V CDR1 and CDR2: MNHNS, SASEGT. CDR3 DNA: TGTGCCAGCGGACGAAGCATCAATCAGCCCCAGCATTTT. Translated, it gives CASGRSINQPQHF.

This clonotype was seen only a few times. The chain links TRBV29-1 to TRBJ2-1; perhaps TRBD1 as D (6 bases). CDR3 length: 12 residues. Germline V gene sequence: CDR1 SQVTM, CDR2 ANQGSEA. V lost 4 bases and J 9 bases, leaving 13 bases between the germline ends. CDR3 nucleotides: TGCAGCGTTGCTCAGGGGAGCGGTGAGCAGTTCTTC. This encodes CSVAQGSGEQFF.

There are many counts of this clonotype. V usage is TRBV29-1 and J usage is TRBJ2-1; 9 bases match TRBD2. This CDR3 comprises 15 residues. The J segment lost 0 bases and the V segment lost 6 bases, leaving 6 bases of the junction unmatched. CDR1 and CDR2 (germline): SQVTM, ANQGSEA. The CDR3 sequence: CSVALAGYSYNEQFF. CDR3 nucleotides: TGCAGCGTGGCCCTAGCGGGGTACTCCTACAATGAGCAGTTCTTC.

The chain combines TRBV6-5 with TRBJ1-6; D unresolved. CDR3 length equals 13 residues. V lost 2 bases, J lost 7 bases, and 6 bases lay in between. CDR1 and CDR2 (germline): MNHEY, SVGAGI. CDR3 amino acids: CASSYPSNSPLHF. The CDR3 DNA sequence: TGTGCCAGCAGTTACCCGTCGAATTCACCCCTCCACTTT.

This clonotype was found many times. The rearrangement joins TRBV11-3 to TRBJ2-5; 7 nucleotides agree with TRBD1. CDR1 SGHNT and CDR2 YENEEA come from the germline V gene. This CDR3 region has 14 residues. After removal of 6 bases from V and 5 bases from J, the junction contained 9 bases not matched to a gene. CDR3 bases: TGTGCCAGCAGTACATACAGGGGAGTGGAGACCCAGTACTTC. Translating gives CASSTYRGVETQYF.

This clonotype has ten or more counts. The V and J genes are TRBV12-3 or TRBV12-4 and TRBJ2-5, with TRBD1 matching over 8 bases. Unmatched junction bases numbered 2, after V lost 2 bases and J lost 6 bases. CDR3 length equals 13 residues. The CDR3: CASSLQGAKTQYF. CDR3 DNA sequence: TGTGCCAGCAGTTTACAGGGGGCGAAGACCCAGTACTTC.

This clonotype was observed a handful of times. V is TRBV10-1 and J is TRBJ2-6; no definite D call. CDR1 and CDR2 from the germline V gene are WNHNN and SYGVQD (reference sequence). Trimming stripped 0 bases from V and 4 bases from J, with 7 bases between. This CDR3 is built from 15 residues. CDR3 in amino acids: CASSESGLGANVLTF. CDR3 nucleotide sequence: TGCGCCAGCAGTGAGTCCGGCCTCGGGGCCAACGTCCTGACTTTC.

A note on this clonotype: This may be a read error: a much more frequent sequence differs by one nucleotide. The CDR3 is CASSLLADPSYEQYF. DNA of the CDR3: TGTGCCAGCAGCTTACTAGCGGACCCCTCCTACGAGCAGTACTTC. V gene TRBV3-1 combines with J gene TRBJ2-7, with TRBD2 matching over 8 bases. J lost 0 bases, V lost 5 bases, and 6 bases had no gene match. This CDR3 has 15 amino acids. In germline, CDR1 is LGHDT, CDR2 YNNKEL (reference sequence).

The chain links TRBV20-1 to TRBJ2-7; D unresolved. CDR1 is DFQATT and CDR2 is SNEGSKA in the germline V gene (reference sequence). The CDR3 length is 15 residues. V was pared by 5 bases and J by 3 bases, with 20 bases between. CDR3 nucleotides: TGCAGTGCTCCCTCGGCCGACAACCCGGGCTACGAGCAGTACTTC. Encoded protein: CSAPSADNPGYEQYF.

This clonotype was found many times. In nucleotides, the CDR3 is TGTGCCAGCAGACGGGGACGGACCTCCTCCTACGAGCAGTACTTC. Translated, it gives CASRRGRTSSYEQYF. This rearrangement joins TRBV6-1 to TRBJ2-7; D is possibly TRBD1 or TRBD2 (5 bases each). V lost 6 bases, J lost 0 bases, and 15 bases lay in between. CDR3 length: 15 amino acids. The germline V gene has CDR1 MNHNS and CDR2 SASEGT.

This clonotype has only a few counts. Relative to the germline gene, one junction end is altered; a read error may explain this. The chain employs TRBV19 and TRBJ2-5, with unresolved D. CDR1 and CDR2 from the germline V gene are LNHDA and SQIVND (reference sequence). This CDR3 is 12 amino acids long. CDR3 residues: CASSMGYSRPHF. DNA for the CDR3: TGTGCCAGTAGTATGGGATACAGTCGCCCGCACTTC.